Listed below are T cell receptor beta chains from one sample, sequenced in a study of T cells in Graves' hyperthyroidism and ophthalmopathy. TCRdb recomputed calls from the multiplex PCR reads with MiXCR, one row per CDR3 protein. This sample has 550,000 to 700,000 distinct CDR3 sequences, with under 60% found just once. Specimen: peripheral blood or thyroid tissue (not recorded which). The receptors were sampled from an adult woman with Graves' disease, either hyperthyroidism or ophthalmopathy (not recorded which). CDR3s include the opening cysteine and the closing phenylalanine or tryptophan. The D gene is left open where the match is weak.

-,TRBV12-3/TRBV12-4,TRBJ1-1,15,CASSPWARRGTEAFF
TRBD2,TRBV7-9,TRBJ2-7,16,CASSPDSRSGSYEQYF
TRBD1,TRBV5-1,TRBJ2-5,14,CASSTHRGQETQYF
TRBD1,TRBV30,TRBJ2-5,14,CAWSDAGGGKTQYF
TRBD2,TRBV5-1,TRBJ2-7,15,CTSSTGGLAGGEQYF
TRBD1,TRBV19,TRBJ1-1,16,CASSIFQGARRTEAFF
-,TRBV10-3,TRBJ2-3,11,CAISTTDTQYF
-,TRBV7-2,TRBJ1-2,16,CASSLVLRDLTYGYTF
-,TRBV6-9,TRBJ2-5,16,CARISVTRAYQETQYF
-,TRBV20-1,TRBJ1-2,14,CSARGAGANYGYTF
-,TRBV9,TRBJ2-2,14,CASTTGAYTGELFF
-,TRBV9,TRBJ2-7,15,CASSTASENSYEQYF
-,TRBV7-9,TRBJ1-1,19,CASSSAKIRGGSGDAEAFF
TRBD1,TRBV2,TRBJ2-7,14,CASSEQGDSYEQYF
-,TRBV10-3,TRBJ1-3,17,CATRGGALYSSGNTIYF
-,TRBV6-1,TRBJ1-5,14,CASRVAGGPETQHF
-,TRBV7-8,TRBJ2-5,13,CASSLSQKETQYF
TRBD1,TRBV25-1,TRBJ1-2,14,CASSPTRQGASYTF
-,TRBV12-3/TRBV12-4,TRBJ1-5,12,CASSFVGQPQHF
TRBD2,TRBV29-1,TRBJ2-7,13,CRQGLAGANEQYF